What follows describes a single T cell receptor (beta chain). Its antigen is unidentified. This sample was taken from a study of PD-1 blockade in mismatch repair-deficient tumors. Study as a whole: Patients had about 13 mismatch repair-deficient cancer types and were previously treated and progressing.

Study-level points and caveats: Rapid post-treatment expansion, then contraction, generally preceding radiologic response, marked tumor-resident clones.

The data were produced by immunoSEQ multiplex PCR, yet TCRdb's version contains in-frame clones alone and is incomplete. The sample lists around 49,000 clones, 70% to 85% seen once, with less than 3.5% in the top ten. All patients were mismatch repair deficient, assessed by either PCR or immunohistochemistry. TCR sequencing covered a few patients who responded to pembrolizumab. This TCR was recovered from an adult with mismatch repair-deficient cancer. The material was PBMCs, obtained before pembrolizumab treatment.

CDR3 sequence (DNA): TGTGCCAGCAGTTACCTCAGCGGGAGAGGTACCGGGGAGCTGTTTTTT. Amino acids: CASSYLSGRGTGELFF. This sequence joins TRBV6-5 and TRBJ2-2; TRBD2 agrees at 8 bases. The CDR3 has 16 residues. Germline CDR1 is MNHEY and CDR2 is SVGAGI. J was trimmed by 5 bases and V by 2 bases; bases with no gene match: 7.